The following is a TCR beta chain sequence with its context. Its antigen is as yet unknown. The source of the sample is a study of T cells after yellow fever vaccination. Broader study findings: Researchers noted that a small share of clonotypes showed up in both CD4 and CD8 compartments. On re-exposure, the response was weaker but peaked faster, at day 5 versus 15.

CDR3 length: 14 amino acids. CDR1 and CDR2 (germline): LGHNA, YSLEER. Deletions cut 0 bases from V and 6 bases from J, with 9 bases between. For TCR, cDNA came from 5'RACE template switching, which added a universal primer site and UMIs. One entry per CDR3 protein results from TCRdb running MiXCR on the 5' RACE reads. The sample holds some 600,000 distinct CDR3 sequences, 9% to 15% seen once. The chain recombines TRBV4-3 with TRBJ2-1; possible D gene TRBD1, 6 bases. The sequence came from a man aged 25 to 40 who received the YFV17D yellow fever vaccine. The sequencing here drew on PBMCs, taken on the day of the yellow fever booster vaccination. The CDR3 DNA sequence: TGCGCCAGCAGCCAAGATACAGGGTTCAATGAGCAGTTCTTC. This translates into CASSQDTGFNEQFF.